These 31 T cell receptor beta chains came from one sample sequenced in a study of immune heterogeneity within non-small cell lung tumors. Using 32 V and 13 J primers, multiplex PCR amplified TCR beta CDR3. In TCRdb, the multiplex PCR reads were re-called with MiXCR into one record per CDR3 protein. The sample has 1,500 to 2,000 distinct CDR3 sequences, more than 25% seen once; the top ten hold 28%. Template material comprised bulk tumor genomic DNA at 600 ng per sample. Biopsies, several per primary tumor and spaced far apart, were collected during surgery. The study cohort was described as untreated, and its members had newly diagnosed non-small cell lung cancer. They went on to have curative surgery. Sequenced sample: lung tumor tissue. The receptors stem from a man aged 55-75 years with non-small cell lung cancer.

The rearrangement links TRBV7-2 to TRBJ2-5; no definite D call. The CDR3 spans 12 residues. V dropped 4 bases and J dropped 2 bases, with 5 bases sitting between them. CDR1 and CDR2 (germline): SGHTA, FQGNSA. Written as DNA, the CDR3 is TGTGCCAGCAGCTACCCTCAAGAGACCCAGTACTTC. Amino acids: CASSYPQETQYF.

By sample fraction, this clonotype is medium-sized. The rearrangement uses TRBV5-1 and TRBJ2-1; possibly TRBD2 for D (6 bases). CDR1 and CDR2 (germline): SGHRS, YFSETQ. The V and J ends lost 4 bases and 8 bases respectively, with 13 bases between them. This CDR3 has 13 amino acids. CDR3 nucleotides: TGCGCCAGCAGCCGACTAGTAGCTGATGAGCAGTTCTTC. Translated: CASSRLVADEQFF.

This clonotype has only a few counts. CDR3 region: CASSSRSSGHPQHF. The CDR3 bases are TGTGCCAGCAGTTCTCGGTCGTCGGGGCATCCCCAGCATTTT. This chain links TRBV25-1 with TRBJ1-5, with a weak D call TRBD1 (5 bases). Trimming left V 5 bases short and J 10 bases short, with 18 bases between. Germline CDR1 and CDR2: MGHDK and SYGVNS. There are 14 residues in the CDR3.

By share, this clonotype ranks as large. This chain connects TRBV18 to TRBJ2-5; 11 bases align to TRBD2. J lost 1 base, V lost 2 bases, and 6 bases had no gene match. The CDR3 is 17 amino acids. Germline assignment: CDR1 KGHSH and CDR2 LQKENI. CDR3 sequence: CASSPGRGLAAQETQYF. As DNA, the CDR3 is TGTGCCAGCTCACCAGGTCGGGGACTAGCGGCCCAAGAGACCCAGTACTTC.

This clonotype was seen more than once but under ten times. The genes are TRBV2 and TRBJ2-5, with D uncertain. The germline V and J ends were trimmed by 0 bases and 2 bases, with 13 bases remaining between them. CDR1 is SNHLY, CDR2 FYNNEI, per germline. This CDR3 has 16 residues. The CDR3 nucleotides read TGTGCCAGCAGTGAAGCTTTCGAGGTTTTTCAAGAGACCCAGTACTTC. It codes for CASSEAFEVFQETQYF. Looking up the rest from reference TRBV2 and TRBJ2-5 gives the full variable domain: EPEVTQTPSHQVTQMGQEVILRCVPISNHLYFYWYRQILGQKVEFLVSFYNNEISEKSEIFDDQFSVERPDGSNFTLKIRSTKLEDSAMYFCASSEAFEVFQETQYFGPGTRLLVL.

In its sample, this clonotype ranks as medium-sized. V usage is TRBV7-3 and J usage is TRBJ2-7, with D perhaps TRBD1 (6 bases). The V and J ends lost 5 bases and 1 base respectively, with 15 bases between them. There are 15 residues in the CDR3. Germline V CDR1 and CDR2: SGHTA, FQGTGA. CDR3 nucleotides: TGTGCCAGCAGCCCGCCCCCGACAGGATCCTACGAGCAGTACTTC. Its protein is CASSPPPTGSYEQYF.

By sample fraction, this clonotype is large. This chain connects TRBV3-1 to TRBJ1-2, with D uncertain. This CDR3 has 13 amino acids. Germline CDR1 and CDR2: LGHDT and YNNKEL (reference sequence). With 2 bases removed from V and 3 bases from J, the gap between germline ends came to 7 bases. This chain's CDR3 is CASSQQAHYGYTF. In nucleotides, the CDR3 is TGTGCCAGCAGCCAACAGGCCCACTATGGCTACACCTTC.

In its sample, this clonotype was seen once. The chain recombines TRBV5-1 with TRBJ2-5; D may correspond to TRBD1 or TRBD2 (5 bases each). The CDR3 length is 15 residues. Per the germline V gene, CDR1 is SGHRS and CDR2 is YFSETQ. V was cut by 4 bases and J by 0 bases, with 13 bases left in between. This CDR3 is CASSPWGLDQETQYF. CDR3 coding DNA: TGCGCCAGCAGCCCCTGGGGGTTGGACCAAGAGACCCAGTACTTC. The full variable domain, in which reference TRBV5-1 and TRBJ2-5 provide the parts outside the CDR3, is KAGVTQTPRYLIKTRGQQVTLSCSPISGHRSVSWYQQTPGQGLQFLFEYFSETQRNKGNFPGRFSGRQFSNSRSEMNVSTLELGDSALYLCASSPWGLDQETQYFGPGTRLLVL.

The V and J genes are TRBV12-3 or TRBV12-4 and TRBJ1-3; 7 nucleotides align to TRBD1. This CDR3 is built from 14 residues. V gave up 4 bases and J gave up 1 base; unmatched junction bases: 1. CDR3 amino acids: CASSYRGSGNTIYF. DNA of the CDR3: TGTGCCAGCAGTTACAGGGGTTCTGGAAACACCATATATTTT.

As DNA, the CDR3 is TGTGCCAGCTCACAACAGAGCAATCAGCCCCAGCATTTT. This translates into CASSQQSNQPQHF. The V and J genes are TRBV18 and TRBJ1-5; D unresolved. This CDR3 has 13 residues. The V gene's germline CDR1 is KGHSH and CDR2 LQKENI. V shed 4 bases and J shed 1 base, with 5 bases lying between them.

By sample fraction, this clonotype is medium-sized. In DNA form, the CDR3 reads TGTGCCAGCAGTGAATCGCCTAGGGTCTACTCCTACGAGCAGTACGTC. This gives the protein CASSESPRVYSYEQYV. V is TRBV2 and J is TRBJ2-7; D is unresolved. Germline V gene lookup returns CDR1 SNHLY and CDR2 FYNNEI. This CDR3 region has 16 residues. The germline V and J ends were trimmed by 2 bases and 0 bases, with 14 bases remaining between them.

Worth noting for this clonotype: One base away lies a much larger clone, so this may be a sequencing read error. V and J are TRBV6-5 and TRBJ1-2, with D possibly matching TRBD1 (6 bases). Germline CDR1 is MNHEY and CDR2 is SVGAGI. CDR3 length: 14 amino acids. V was pared by 3 bases and J by 8 bases, with 16 bases between. CDR3 nucleotides: TGTGCCAGCAGTTATCAATGGGGGGCGGAGGGCTACACCTTC. It encodes CASSYQWGAEGYTF.

V gene TRBV5-5 combines with J gene TRBJ1-2, with unresolved D. The CDR3 runs to 12 residues. The germline CDR1 and CDR2 sequences are SGHKS and YYEKEE (reference sequence). Trimming took off 1 base at V and 9 bases at J, with 10 bases between the two ends. CDR3 bases: TGTGCCAGCAGCTTGTCGGGGTGGAGCTACACCTTC. Translation gives CASSLSGWSYTF.

The chain uses TRBV27 and TRBJ1-6, with 8 bases lining up with TRBD1. This CDR3 spans 13 amino acids. Germline CDR1 is MNHEY and CDR2 is SMNVEV (reference sequence). V shed 5 bases and J 9 bases; nucleotides not matched to a gene: 3. CDR3 protein: CASSTDRASPLHF. In nucleotides, the CDR3 is TGTGCCAGCAGTACGGACAGGGCTTCACCCCTCCACTTT.

The genes are TRBV30 and TRBJ2-1, with TRBD1 as a possible D gene (6 bases). CDR1 is GTSNPN, CDR2 SVGIG, per germline (reference sequence). There are 13 residues in the CDR3. V dropped 2 bases and J dropped 7 bases, with 12 bases sitting between them. The CDR3 DNA reads as TGTGCCTGGAGTACGGGACATTTGAATGAGCAGTTCTTC. Its protein is CAWSTGHLNEQFF.

This clonotype is classed as medium-sized. The gene calls are TRBV6-6 and TRBJ2-1; 7 bases fit TRBD1. The CDR3 is 15 residues long. CDR1 and CDR2 (germline): MNHNY, SVGAGI (reference sequence). V dropped 2 bases and J dropped 5; count of bases not matched to a gene: 6. CDR3 sequence reads: CASSYVQGENNEQFF. The CDR3 DNA reads as TGTGCCAGCAGTTACGTCCAGGGGGAGAACAATGAGCAGTTCTTC.

The V gene is TRBV6-2 or TRBV6-3, the J gene TRBJ1-1, with TRBD1 as a possible D gene (5 bases). Germline V gene lookup returns CDR1 MNHEY and CDR2 SVGEGT. This CDR3 is 14 amino acids long. V was cut by 4 bases and J by 2 bases, with 11 bases left in between. The CDR3 is CASSFGGGNTEAFF. The CDR3 DNA sequence: TGTGCCAGCAGTTTTGGGGGGGGAAACACTGAAGCTTTCTTT.

The V call is TRBV28, the J call TRBJ2-7; D is possibly TRBD1 (5 bases). Germline V gene lookup returns CDR1 MDHEN and CDR2 SYDVKM. Trimming took 3 bases from V and 3 from J, leaving 12 bases between them. CDR3 length: 14 residues. The CDR3 loop is CASSFLDTDYEQYF. The CDR3 DNA reads TGTGCCAGCAGTTTTTTGGACACGGACTACGAGCAGTACTTC.

This chain connects TRBV7-9 to TRBJ2-4; maybe TRBD1 (6 bases). CDR1 and CDR2 from the germline V gene are SEHNR and FQNEAQ (reference sequence). This CDR3 spans 15 amino acids. Trimming removed 6 bases at V and 7 bases at J, with 19 bases between. Here the CDR3 DNA reads TGTGCCAGCAGATCGGATAGGGGAACAGGGAACATTCAGTACTTC. Translation gives CASRSDRGTGNIQYF.

Note on this clonotype: An end of the junction does not agree with germline; a read error may underlie this. The chain links TRBV20-1 to TRBJ1-1; D call uncertain. The CDR3 has 15 residues. Germline V gene sequence: CDR1 DFQATT, CDR2 SNEGSKA (reference sequence). CDR3 protein: CSARAGIFTRPEAFF. CDR3 bases: TGCAGTGCCAGAGCTGGGATATTTACGCGGCCTGAAGCTTTCTTT.

By share, this clonotype counts as large (0.1 to 1%). This chain uses TRBV11-2 with TRBJ2-1; D remains unclear. The CDR3 spans 11 residues. Germline CDR1 reads SGHAT; CDR2 reads FQNNGV. The ends were cut back, 4 bases at V and 8 bases at J, with 6 bases in the middle. For the CDR3, the DNA is TGTGCCAGCAGCTACATTCATGAGCAGTTCTTC. This gives the protein CASSYIHEQFF.

This clonotype was seen once. This may arise from a read error, as a much more abundant clone is one base away. The rearrangement joins TRBV15 to TRBJ1-5; no definite D call. This CDR3 is 14 amino acids long. CDR1 is LNHNV, CDR2 YYDKDF, per germline (reference sequence). The CDR3 sequence is CTTSTNTGNQPQHF. In DNA, the CDR3 is TGTACCACCAGCACCAATACGGGGAATCAGCCCCAGCATTTT.

This chain links TRBV6-1 with TRBJ1-1; 8 bases are a match to TRBD1. The germline CDR1 and CDR2 sequences are MNHNS and SASEGT. Trimming at V came to 5 bases and at J to 1 base, leaving 6 bases not matched to a gene. This CDR3 is 15 amino acids long. The DNA of the CDR3 is TGTGCCAGCAGTACCCGGACAGGGACGAACACTGAAGCTTTCTTT. This encodes CASSTRTGTNTEAFF.

CDR3 sequence (DNA): TGTGCCAGCAGTTACTCGATTCCGGGGGAGACCCAGTACTTC. Translation: CASSYSIPGETQYF. The chain recombines TRBV6-2 or TRBV6-3 with TRBJ2-5, with D possibly matching TRBD2 (5 bases). Germline V CDR1 and CDR2: MNHEY, SVGEGT. Trimming removed 0 bases at V and 5 bases at J, with 10 bases between. CDR3 size: 14 residues.

This clonotype is medium-sized (0.01 to 0.1%). J is TRBJ2-1 and V is TRBV9; 13 nucleotides line up with TRBD2. The CDR3 loop spans 18 amino acids. J was trimmed by 4 bases and V by 3 bases; bases with no gene match: 10. Per the germline V gene, CDR1 is SGDLS and CDR2 is YYNGEE. The CDR3 DNA is TGTGCCAGCAGCGGTGGACTAGCGGGAGATCCCCTATACAATGAGCAGTTCTTC. Its translation: CASSGGLAGDPLYNEQFF.

This clonotype has more than one count but fewer than ten. This chain uses TRBV10-2 with TRBJ2-1; 9 bases fit TRBD2. Unmatched junction bases numbered 6, after V lost 6 bases and J lost 6 bases. Germline V CDR1 and CDR2: WSHSY, SAAADI. The CDR3 is 14 amino acids. The CDR3: CASRKAGGVNEQFF. DNA of the CDR3: TGCGCCAGCAGAAAAGCGGGAGGCGTCAATGAGCAGTTCTTC.

By proportion, this clonotype is medium-sized. The chain joins TRBV10-3 to TRBJ1-2; 7 bases fit TRBD1. Per the germline V gene, CDR1 is ENHRY and CDR2 is SYGVKD. The trim removed 2 bases at V and 4 bases at J, leaving 13 bases unmatched. The CDR3 has 17 amino acids. The CDR3 sequence is CAISEPTGLRGSYGYTF. DNA of the CDR3: TGTGCCATCAGTGAGCCGACAGGGCTAAGAGGGAGCTATGGCTACACCTTC.

This clonotype was seen a handful of times. The V and J genes are TRBV6-1 and TRBJ1-6; D is possibly TRBD1 (5 bases). The CDR3 loop spans 14 amino acids. Between the trimmed V and J ends, which lost 5 bases and 10 bases, there was a span of 15 bases. In germline, CDR1 is MNHNS, CDR2 SASEGT. DNA for the CDR3: TGTGCCAGCAGTTATCGGGAGGGGAGGTCACCCCTCCACTTT. It yields the protein CASSYREGRSPLHF.

This clonotype was recorded a few times. The chain is built from TRBV28 and TRBJ1-2, with D possibly matching TRBD1 (6 bases). The germline gives CDR1 MDHEN, CDR2 SYDVKM. This CDR3 comprises 14 residues. Between the trimmed V and J ends, which lost 7 bases and 2 bases, there was a span of 14 bases. In nucleotides, the CDR3 is TGTGCCAGCACCGACGCCGGACAGAACTATGGCTACACCTTC. Its translation: CASTDAGQNYGYTF.

The rearrangement links TRBV19 to TRBJ1-6, with 8 bases fitting TRBD1. V was clipped by 7 bases and J by 7 bases; unmatched bases: 6. The CDR3 has 14 amino acids. Germline values: CDR1 LNHDA, CDR2 SQIVND (reference sequence). This CDR3 reads CASTWTGNNSPLHF. The CDR3 DNA follows: TGTGCCAGTACCTGGACAGGGAACAATTCACCCCTCCACTTT.

This clonotype was counted a few times. The chain couples TRBV7-3 to TRBJ2-1; 8 bases fit TRBD2. V shed 3 bases, J shed 0 bases, and the junction held 4 bases outside the gene matches. CDR1 is SGHTA, CDR2 FQGTGA, per germline. The CDR3 loop spans 16 amino acids. CDR3 residues: CASSFLAGSSYNEQFF. The CDR3 nucleotides read TGTGCCAGCAGCTTCTTAGCGGGAAGCTCCTACAATGAGCAGTTCTTC.